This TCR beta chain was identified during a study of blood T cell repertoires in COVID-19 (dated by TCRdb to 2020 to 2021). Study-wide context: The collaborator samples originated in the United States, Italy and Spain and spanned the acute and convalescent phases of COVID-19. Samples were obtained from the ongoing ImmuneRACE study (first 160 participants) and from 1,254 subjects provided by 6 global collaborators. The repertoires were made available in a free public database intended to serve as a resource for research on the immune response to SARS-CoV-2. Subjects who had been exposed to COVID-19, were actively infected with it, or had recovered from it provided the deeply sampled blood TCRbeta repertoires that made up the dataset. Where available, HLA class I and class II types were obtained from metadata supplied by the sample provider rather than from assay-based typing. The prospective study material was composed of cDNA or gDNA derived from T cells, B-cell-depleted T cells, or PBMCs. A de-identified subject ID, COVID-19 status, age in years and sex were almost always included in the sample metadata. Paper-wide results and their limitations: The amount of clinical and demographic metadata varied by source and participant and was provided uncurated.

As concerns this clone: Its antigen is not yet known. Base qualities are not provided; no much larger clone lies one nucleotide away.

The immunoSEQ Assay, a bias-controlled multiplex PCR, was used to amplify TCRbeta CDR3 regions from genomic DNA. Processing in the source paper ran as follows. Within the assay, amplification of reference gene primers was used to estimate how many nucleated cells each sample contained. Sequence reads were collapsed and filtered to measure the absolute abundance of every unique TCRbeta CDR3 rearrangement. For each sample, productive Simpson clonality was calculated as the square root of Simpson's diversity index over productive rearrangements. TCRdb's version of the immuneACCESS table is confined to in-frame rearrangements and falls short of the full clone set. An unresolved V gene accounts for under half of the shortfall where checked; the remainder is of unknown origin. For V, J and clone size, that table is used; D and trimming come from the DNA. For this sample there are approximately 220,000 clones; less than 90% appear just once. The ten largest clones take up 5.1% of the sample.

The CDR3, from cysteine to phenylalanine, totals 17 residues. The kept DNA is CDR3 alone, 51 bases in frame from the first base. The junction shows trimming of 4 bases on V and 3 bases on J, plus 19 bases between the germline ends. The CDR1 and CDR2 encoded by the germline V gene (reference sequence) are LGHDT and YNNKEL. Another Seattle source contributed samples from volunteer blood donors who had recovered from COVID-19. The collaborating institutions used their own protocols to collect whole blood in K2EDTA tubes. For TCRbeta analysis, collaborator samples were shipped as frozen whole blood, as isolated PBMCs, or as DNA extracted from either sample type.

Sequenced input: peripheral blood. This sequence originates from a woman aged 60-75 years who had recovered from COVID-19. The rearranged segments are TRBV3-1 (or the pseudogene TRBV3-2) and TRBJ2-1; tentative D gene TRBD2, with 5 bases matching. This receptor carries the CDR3 CASSRPRGIALYNEQFF. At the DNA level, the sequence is TGTGCCAGCAGCCGCCCTCGGGGAATAGCTCTCTACAATGAGCAGTTCTTC.